This TCR beta chain stems from a study of T cells in tumors after PD-1 blockade. Looking at the study overall: Patients received pembrolizumab 200 mg every 3 weeks or cemiplimab 350 mg every 2 weeks. During anti-PD-1 treatment, some patients continued daily vismodegib 150 mg.

The V end lost 1 base, the J end lost 4 bases, and 11 bases lay between the germline ends. The CDR3 totals 14 residues. Germline V gene sequence: CDR1 MGHRA, CDR2 YSYEKL. A single count supports this clone. The antigen is undetermined. Overall study findings and caveats: Blood contained about 45% of the tumor's TCR clonotypes.

Libraries were prepared by immunoSEQ multiplex PCR; TCRdb keeps only in-frame clonotypes and omits some of them. The table lists fewer than 55,000 clones, roughly 80% of them singletons. Input was roughly 600 ng to 6,004 ng of genomic DNA from tumor or blood. The receptor comes from a human donor with basal cell carcinoma. The sequencing used PBMCs, collected before anti-PD-1 treatment. This chain joins TRBV4-1 and TRBJ2-7; possibly TRBD1 for D (6 bases). Here the CDR3 DNA reads TGCGCCAGCAGCCAAGTATGGACAGAGTACGAGCAGTACTTC. Translated: CASSQVWTEYEQYF.